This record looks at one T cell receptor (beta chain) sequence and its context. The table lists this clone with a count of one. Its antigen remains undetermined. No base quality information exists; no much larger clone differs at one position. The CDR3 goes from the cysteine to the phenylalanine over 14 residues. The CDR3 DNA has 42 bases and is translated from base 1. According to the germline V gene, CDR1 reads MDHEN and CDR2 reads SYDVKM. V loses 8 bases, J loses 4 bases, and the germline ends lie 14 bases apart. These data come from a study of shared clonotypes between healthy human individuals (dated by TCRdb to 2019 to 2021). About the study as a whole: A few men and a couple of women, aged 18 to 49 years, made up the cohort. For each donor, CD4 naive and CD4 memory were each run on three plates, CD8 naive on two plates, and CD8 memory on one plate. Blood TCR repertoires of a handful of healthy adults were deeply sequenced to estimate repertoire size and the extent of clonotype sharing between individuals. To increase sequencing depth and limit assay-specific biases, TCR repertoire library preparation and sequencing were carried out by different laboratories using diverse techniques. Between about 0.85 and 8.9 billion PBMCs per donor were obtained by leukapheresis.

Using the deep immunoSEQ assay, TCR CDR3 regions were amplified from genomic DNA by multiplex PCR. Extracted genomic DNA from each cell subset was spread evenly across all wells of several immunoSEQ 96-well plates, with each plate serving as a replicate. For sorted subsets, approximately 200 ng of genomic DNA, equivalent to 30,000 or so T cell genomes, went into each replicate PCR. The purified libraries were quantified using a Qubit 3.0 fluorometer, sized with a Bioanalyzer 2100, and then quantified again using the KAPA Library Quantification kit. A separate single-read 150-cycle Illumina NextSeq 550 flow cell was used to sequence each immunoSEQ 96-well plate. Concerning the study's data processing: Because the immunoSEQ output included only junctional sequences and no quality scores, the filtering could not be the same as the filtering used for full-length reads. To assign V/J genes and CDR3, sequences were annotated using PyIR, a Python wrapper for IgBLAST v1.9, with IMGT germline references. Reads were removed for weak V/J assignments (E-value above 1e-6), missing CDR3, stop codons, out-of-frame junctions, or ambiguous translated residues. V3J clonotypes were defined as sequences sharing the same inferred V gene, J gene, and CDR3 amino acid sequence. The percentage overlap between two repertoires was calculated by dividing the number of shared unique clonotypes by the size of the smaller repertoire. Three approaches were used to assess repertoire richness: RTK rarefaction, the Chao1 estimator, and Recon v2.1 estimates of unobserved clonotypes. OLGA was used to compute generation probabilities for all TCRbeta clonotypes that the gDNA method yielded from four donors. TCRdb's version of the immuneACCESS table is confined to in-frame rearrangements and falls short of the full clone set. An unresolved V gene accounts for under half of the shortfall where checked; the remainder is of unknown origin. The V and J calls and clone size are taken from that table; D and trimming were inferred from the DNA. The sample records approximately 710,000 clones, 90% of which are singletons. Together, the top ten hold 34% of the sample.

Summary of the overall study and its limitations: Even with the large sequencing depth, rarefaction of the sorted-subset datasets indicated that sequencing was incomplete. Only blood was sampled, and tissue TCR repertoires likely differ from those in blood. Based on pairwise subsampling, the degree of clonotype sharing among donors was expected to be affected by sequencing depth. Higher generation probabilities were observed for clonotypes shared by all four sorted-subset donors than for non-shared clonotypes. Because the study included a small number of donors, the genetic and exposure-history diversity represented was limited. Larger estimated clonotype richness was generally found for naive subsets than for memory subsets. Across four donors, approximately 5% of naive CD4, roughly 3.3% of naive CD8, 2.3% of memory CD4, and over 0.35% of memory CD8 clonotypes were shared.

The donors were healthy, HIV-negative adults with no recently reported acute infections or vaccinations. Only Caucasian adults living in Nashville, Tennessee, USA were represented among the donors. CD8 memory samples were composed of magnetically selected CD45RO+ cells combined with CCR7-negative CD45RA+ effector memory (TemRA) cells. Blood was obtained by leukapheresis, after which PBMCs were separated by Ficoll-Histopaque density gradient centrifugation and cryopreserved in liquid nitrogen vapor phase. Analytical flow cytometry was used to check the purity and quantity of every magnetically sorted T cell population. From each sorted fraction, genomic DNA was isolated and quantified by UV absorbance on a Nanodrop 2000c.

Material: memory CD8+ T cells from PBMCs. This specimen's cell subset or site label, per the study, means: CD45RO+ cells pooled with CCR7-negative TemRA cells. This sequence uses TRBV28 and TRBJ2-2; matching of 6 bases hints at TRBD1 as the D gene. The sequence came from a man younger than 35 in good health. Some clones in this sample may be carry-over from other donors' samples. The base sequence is TGTGCCAGCTACCTTAGGGGGTCCACCGGGGAGCTGTTTTTT. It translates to CASYLRGSTGELFF.